This is a list of T cell receptor beta chains from one sample in a study of blood T cell repertoires in COVID-19. Some clones are missing from TCRdb's copy, which holds only in-frame ones; the method was immunoSEQ multiplex PCR. Among 100,000 to 150,000 clones listed, under 80% were seen once. The sequenced sample was peripheral blood. Receptors originate from a man aged 70 or older with acute or convalescent COVID-19. The CDR3 runs from the conserved cysteine through the conserved F or W. D genes are given only for firm matches. Clone size is not always given. Where it is, it says once, few, many or a class for expanded clones.

TRBV3-1/TRBV3-2,TRBJ2-7,NA,TRBD2,CASSPAVAGGSYEQYF,TGTGCCAGCAGCCCTGCCGTAGCGGGGGGGTCTTACGAGCAGTACTTC
TRBV6-5,TRBJ2-6,NA,NA,CAAQLWGANVLTF,TGTGCCGCGCAACTCTGGGGGGCCAACGTCCTGACTTTC
TRBV18,TRBJ1-1,NA,NA,CASSLARQKNTEAFF,TGTGCCAGCTCTCTGGCTAGGCAGAAAAACACTGAAGCTTTCTTT
TRBV3-1/TRBV3-2,TRBJ1-6,once,TRBD1,CASSQSPGGYNSPLHF,TGTGCCAGCAGCCAGTCCCCAGGGGGCTATAATTCACCCCTCCACTTT
TRBV24-1,TRBJ2-5,NA,TRBD1,CATSEYTGAQETQYF,TGTGCCACCAGTGAGTATACAGGGGCCCAAGAGACCCAGTACTTC
TRBV7-9,TRBJ2-5,NA,TRBD1,CASSLPPGRTGTETQYF,TGTGCCAGCAGCTTACCTCCTGGGAGGACAGGGACCGAGACCCAGTACTTC
TRBV5-1,TRBJ2-4,NA,TRBD2,CASSLEVRGGNIQYF,TGCGCCAGCAGCTTGGAGGTGCGGGGGGGGAACATTCAGTACTTC
TRBV7-2,TRBJ2-7,NA,NA,CASSFAPEYEQYF,TGTGCCAGCAGCTTTGCCCCCGAGTACGAGCAGTACTTC
TRBV7-7,TRBJ1-1,NA,TRBD1,CASSSNRGLSTEAFF,TGTGCTAGCAGCTCAAACAGGGGGCTAAGCACTGAAGCTTTCTTT
TRBV29-1,TRBJ1-4,NA,NA,CSVGGSANEKLFF,TGCAGCGTTGGGGGTAGCGCTAATGAAAAACTGTTTTTT
TRBV20-1,TRBJ1-2,medium-sized,NA,CSASRLGRTLSPGYTF,TGCAGTGCTAGTCGCCTAGGGAGGACCCTCTCCCCTGGCTACACCTTC
TRBV7-9,TRBJ1-2,NA,NA,CASSLAGADGYTF,TGTGCCAGCAGCTTAGCAGGGGCAGATGGCTACACCTTC
TRBV19,TRBJ1-5,NA,NA,CASTGAYQPQHF,TGTGCCAGTACAGGGGCTTATCAGCCCCAGCATTTT
TRBV12-3/TRBV12-4,TRBJ1-2,NA,NA,CASSPGTHYGYTF,TGTGCCAGCAGTCCCGGGACACACTATGGCTACACCTTC
TRBV4-2,TRBJ2-4,NA,NA,CASSRTDTIQYF,TGTGCCAGCAGCCGGACAGACACCATTCAGTACTTC
TRBV5-1,TRBJ2-1,once,TRBD1,CASSPGTGEYNEQFF,TGCGCCAGCAGCCCCGGGACAGGGGAGTACAATGAGCAGTTCTTC
TRBV24-1,TRBJ1-3,NA,NA,CATSDRRGSGNTIYF,TGTGCCACCAGTGATCGAAGGGGGTCCGGAAACACCATATATTTT
TRBV3-1/TRBV3-2,TRBJ1-3,NA,NA,CASSQYGGGHSGNTIYF,TGTGCCAGCAGCCAATATGGCGGGGGCCACTCTGGAAACACCATATATTTT
TRBV10-3,TRBJ1-1,NA,TRBD1,CAISVGQSNTEAFF,TGTGCCATCAGTGTGGGACAGAGTAACACTGAAGCTTTCTTT
TRBV19,TRBJ1-4,NA,TRBD1,CASDRVEKLFF,TGTGCCTCCGACAGGGTTGAAAAACTGTTTTTT
TRBV7-3,TRBJ2-7,NA,NA,CASSLYPGSYEQYF,TGTGCCAGCAGCTTATACCCAGGCTCCTACGAGCAGTACTTC
TRBV5-1,TRBJ2-2,many,NA,CASSLRSIGTGNTGELFF,TGCGCCAGCAGCTTGCGGAGCATAGGAACGGGTAACACCGGGGAGCTGTTTTTT
TRBV2,TRBJ1-4,NA,NA,CASSDQISNEKLFF,TGTGCCAGCAGTGACCAGATTTCTAATGAAAAACTGTTTTTT
TRBV21-1,TRBJ2-1,NA,NA,CASSLLQLAGVHNEQFF,TGTGCCAGCAGTCTACTTCAGCTAGCGGGGGTCCACAATGAGCAGTTCTTC
TRBV3-1/TRBV3-2,TRBJ2-7,NA,NA,CASSQRQVSYEQYF,TGTGCCAGCAGCCAAAGACAGGTTTCCTACGAGCAGTACTTC
TRBV6-2/TRBV6-3,TRBJ1-5,NA,NA,CASSQSTGKQPQHF,TGTGCCAGCAGCCAAAGTACAGGGAAACAGCCCCAGCATTTT
TRBV5-1,TRBJ2-1,NA,NA,CASSPGGNEQFF,TGCGCCAGCAGCCCCGGCGGGAATGAGCAGTTCTTC
TRBV30,TRBJ1-2,few,TRBD1,CAWSPLSGGDYGYTF,TGTGCCTGGAGTCCCCTCTCAGGGGGCGACTATGGCTACACCTTC
TRBV7-3,TRBJ2-1,NA,TRBD2,CASAIRTSGGAAEQFF,TGTGCCAGCGCTATAAGGACTAGCGGGGGGGCCGCTGAGCAGTTCTTC
TRBV7-2,TRBJ1-5,NA,TRBD1,CASSLGRGPYQPQHF,TGTGCCAGCAGCTTAGGTAGGGGGCCGTATCAGCCCCAGCATTTT
TRBV19,TRBJ1-2,NA,TRBD1,CASTRDRGAYGYTF,TGTGCCAGTACCCGGGACAGGGGAGCCTATGGCTACACCTTC
TRBV10-3,TRBJ2-3,NA,NA,CAIKVGRAVTDTQYF,TGTGCCATCAAAGTGGGCAGGGCAGTCACAGATACGCAGTATTTT
TRBV10-3,TRBJ2-5,NA,TRBD2,CAISDGLAGGPKTQYF,TGTGCCATCAGTGATGGACTAGCGGGGGGGCCGAAGACCCAGTACTTC
TRBV7-3,TRBJ2-5,NA,NA,CASSRNSGVQETQYF,TGTGCCAGCAGCCGAAATAGCGGAGTCCAAGAGACCCAGTACTTC
TRBV5-1,TRBJ1-1,NA,NA,CASTDGGAQGTEAFF,TGCGCCAGCACCGATGGGGGGGCTCAAGGCACTGAAGCTTTCTTT
TRBV19,TRBJ2-7,NA,NA,CASSIDHGRASYEQYF,TGTGCCAGTAGTATAGATCATGGCAGGGCCTCCTACGAGCAGTACTTC
TRBV6-6,TRBJ2-2,NA,NA,CASSFGALGTGELFF,TGTGCCAGCAGTTTTGGGGCGCTGGGCACCGGGGAGCTGTTTTTT
TRBV5-5,TRBJ1-2,NA,NA,CASSLQQKNYGYTF,TGTGCCAGCAGCTTGCAACAGAAAAACTATGGCTACACCTTC
TRBV28,TRBJ1-1,NA,NA,CASSAPGMNTEAFF,TGTGCCAGCAGTGCCCCGGGAATGAACACTGAAGCTTTCTTT
TRBV3-1/TRBV3-2,TRBJ2-7,few,TRBD2,CASSQDFWAKRGPTYEQYF,TGTGCCAGCAGCCAAGATTTCTGGGCTAAGCGGGGGCCAACCTACGAGCAGTACTTC
TRBV5-1,TRBJ1-2,NA,TRBD1,CASSLGGQGASNYGYTF,TGCGCCAGCAGCTTGGGGGGCCAGGGGGCGTCTAACTATGGCTACACCTTC
TRBV5-6,TRBJ1-2,NA,NA,CASSLSGRPFGYTF,TGTGCCAGCAGCTTGAGCGGCAGGCCTTTCGGCTACACCTTC
TRBV4-3,TRBJ2-3,NA,TRBD1,CASSQTARGSFPTDTQYF,TGCGCCAGCAGCCAAACCGCCAGGGGGTCTTTCCCCACAGATACGCAGTATTTT
TRBV7-6,TRBJ2-1,NA,TRBD2,CASSLSGLAGGPFSYNEQFF,TGTGCCAGCAGCTTATCGGGACTAGCGGGGGGTCCTTTCTCCTACAATGAGCAGTTCTTC
TRBV18,TRBJ1-6,NA,NA,CASSTDYNSPLHF,TGTGCCAGCTCGACAGATTATAATTCACCCCTCCACTTT
TRBV10-3,TRBJ2-7,few,NA,CAISESSSYEQYF,TGTGCCATCAGTGAGTCCAGCTCCTACGAGCAGTACTTC
TRBV6-5,TRBJ1-5,NA,TRBD1,CASTKGAIGNQPQHF,TGTGCCAGCACGAAGGGGGCTATTGGGAATCAGCCCCAGCATTTT
TRBV7-9,TRBJ1-2,NA,TRBD1,CASSRGTGGGYTF,TGTGCCAGCAGCCGGGGGACAGGGGGTGGCTACACCTTC
TRBV6-5,TRBJ2-1,NA,NA,CASSYRVGQGLREQFF,TGTGCCAGCAGTTACCGGGTCGGGCAGGGGCTGCGTGAGCAGTTCTTC
TRBV2,TRBJ2-2,few,NA,CASGARELFF,TGTGCCAGCGGGGCACGGGAGCTGTTTTTT
TRBV6-5,TRBJ1-1,NA,NA,CASSYFPTDLNTEAFF,TGTGCCAGCAGTTACTTCCCGACAGATCTGAACACTGAAGCTTTCTTT
TRBV29-1,TRBJ2-1,NA,TRBD2,CSVGTSGGFYNEQFF,TGCAGCGTAGGGACTAGCGGGGGTTTTTACAATGAGCAGTTCTTC
TRBV9,TRBJ1-5,NA,NA,CASSVGASNQPQHF,TGTGCCAGCAGCGTAGGGGCTAGCAATCAGCCCCAGCATTTT
TRBV4-2,TRBJ2-1,NA,TRBD2,CASSHLSGGAGNEQFF,TGTGCCAGCAGCCACCTAAGCGGGGGGGCCGGGAATGAGCAGTTCTTC
TRBV7-2,TRBJ1-3,NA,TRBD1,CASSGQGVGNTIYF,TGTGCCAGCAGCGGACAGGGGGTAGGAAACACCATATATTTT
TRBV19,TRBJ1-6,once,NA,CASTEHLGGSDSPLHF,TGTGCCAGTACCGAACACCTCGGGGGATCAGATTCACCCCTCCACTTT
TRBV19,TRBJ2-1,once,TRBD1,CASSPWTGVDNEQFF,TGTGCCAGTAGTCCTTGGACAGGCGTTGACAATGAGCAGTTCTTC